The sequence of this T cell receptor (beta chain) was determined in a study of tumor-infiltrating lymphocytes in oesophageal squamous cell carcinoma. TCRdb used MiXCR to reprocess the PCR reads, holding one entry per CDR3 protein. The data show some 22,000 distinct CDR3 sequences, with 36% seen just once and 12% held by the top ten. By share of the sample, this clonotype is medium-sized (0.01 to 0.1%). Without the conserved terminal phenylalanine or tryptophan, this CDR3 likely stems from a read error. The limits of the CDR3 on the DNA are not certain, so only TCRdb's listed CDR3 is given. The sample was esophageal tumor tissue. The source of this sequence is a male donor with esophageal squamous cell carcinoma.

The CDR3 is CASSSISTGSLER. V and J are TRBV7-8 and TRBJ2-1; the DNA was not compared with TRBD1, the D call given in the table. Germline assignment: CDR1 SGHVS and CDR2 FQNEAQ. The length of the CDR3 is 13 amino acids, counting both ends.